The 24 T cell receptor beta chains below were found in one sample sequenced in a study of identical twins. One entry per CDR3 protein, called by TCRdb with MiXCR from the 5' RACE reads. Here the sample spans 450,000 or so distinct CDR3 sequences, 13% to 15% being singletons. These data also formed part of another study, on yellow fever vaccine responses in identical twins.

The material sequenced was CD4+ T cells sorted from blood. The receptor source for this set is a young woman in good health.

In nucleotides, the CDR3 is TGTGCCAGCGAATCCGGACAGGGAGGCCTCTACGAGCAGTACTTC. This translates into CASESGQGGLYEQYF. The chain is built from TRBV6-1 and TRBJ2-7; TRBD1 aligns across 8 bases. Germline lookup yields CDR1 MNHNS and CDR2 SASEGT. J lost 3 bases, V lost 8 bases, and 12 bases had no gene match. The length of the CDR3 is 15 residues.

The V and J genes are TRBV11-1 and TRBJ2-1; 13 bases agree with TRBD2. With V trimmed by 1 base and J by 2 bases, 5 bases remained unmatched. Germline V gives CDR1 SGHAT, CDR2 FQDESV (reference sequence). This CDR3 contains 18 residues. Written as DNA, the CDR3 is TGTGCCAGCAGCTTAGGGGCGACTAGCGGGAGGACCTACAATGAGCAGTTCTTC. It is translated as CASSLGATSGRTYNEQFF.

The chain employs TRBV24-1 and TRBJ2-1; 8 bases agree with TRBD2. The CDR3 covers 16 residues. Per germline, CDR1 KGHDR and CDR2 SFDVKD. The V gene end was trimmed by 4 bases and the J gene end by 6 bases; junction bases not matched to a gene: 10. The CDR3 DNA is TGTGCCACCAGTGACGAAAGGACTAGCTCACGCAATGAGCAGTTCTTC. Protein: CATSDERTSSRNEQFF.

This clonotype was counted at least ten times. The chain couples TRBV28 to TRBJ2-7, with 12 bases identical to TRBD2. The CDR3 sequence is 20 residues long. V shed 3 bases and J 2 bases; nucleotides not matched to a gene: 17. From germline, CDR1 is MDHEN and CDR2 SYDVKM. DNA of the CDR3: TGTGCCAGCAGTTTCCGCGGCTACCGGACTAGCGGGAAAAAGACCTACGAGCAGTACTTC. This translates into CASSFRGYRTSGKKTYEQYF.

CDR3 in DNA: TGCGCCAGCCGAGGGGGCGACAATGAGCAGTTCTTC. Amino acid sequence: CASRGGDNEQFF. The chain employs TRBV10-2 and TRBJ2-1; 7 bases agree with TRBD1. With 8 bases clipped from V and 5 bases from J, the junction kept 3 bases outside the gene matches. Per the germline V gene, CDR1 is WSHSY and CDR2 is SAAADI. CDR3 length: 12 residues.

This clonotype has only a few counts. The V call is TRBV11-2, the J call TRBJ2-5; D remains ambiguous. V was clipped by 6 bases and J by 0 bases, with 8 bases between them. This CDR3 spans 13 amino acids. The germline V gene encodes CDR1 SGHAT and CDR2 FQNNGV. The CDR3 region has the DNA TGTGCCAGCAGGACCTCATACCAAGAGACCCAGTACTTC. This translates into CASRTSYQETQYF.

Ten or more counts support this clonotype. V gene TRBV7-9 combines with J gene TRBJ1-1; a possible D gene is TRBD1 (5 bases). Germline-derived CDR1 and CDR2 are SEHNR and FQNEAQ (reference sequence). This CDR3 is 17 amino acids long. Trimming removed 1 base from V and 4 bases from J, with 19 bases in between. The CDR3 DNA follows: TGTGCCAGCAGCTTAGGGGCAACAGGAATGCGGTTCACTGAAGCTTTCTTT. Amino acids: CASSLGATGMRFTEAFF.

This chain uses TRBV12-3 or TRBV12-4 with TRBJ2-3, with D perhaps assigned TRBD1 or TRBD2 (6 bases each). With 5 bases removed from V and 2 bases from J, the gap between germline ends came to 14 bases. CDR3 length: 15 amino acids. The CDR3 coding sequence is TGTGCCAGCAGTCCACGGGGGCTCTACACAGATACGCAGTATTTT. Its translation is CASSPRGLYTDTQYF.

The V call is TRBV28, the J call TRBJ2-7, with 8 bases identical to TRBD2. In germline, CDR1 is MDHEN, CDR2 SYDVKM. This CDR3 comprises 12 residues. V lost 3 bases, J lost 11 bases, and 6 bases stayed unmatched. The CDR3 DNA reads TGTGCCAGCAGTTTGGCAGCGGGGGTTGAGTACTTC. This sequence encodes CASSLAAGVEYF.

Ten or more counts support this clonotype. The chain couples TRBV5-1 to TRBJ2-7; D gene ambiguous. V was cut by 1 base and J by 3 bases, with 5 bases left in between. The CDR3 totals 12 residues. Germline CDR1 SGHRS, CDR2 YFSETQ. This CDR3 reads CASSLTYYEQYF. CDR3 bases: TGCGCCAGCAGCTTGACCTACTACGAGCAGTACTTC.

The sample holds a few counts of this clonotype. V gene TRBV3-1 combines with J gene TRBJ2-1, with TRBD2 matching over 9 bases. From germline, CDR1 is LGHDT and CDR2 YNNKEL (reference sequence). V was pared by 2 bases and J by 7 bases, with 9 bases of the junction left unmatched. The CDR3 spans 16 residues. The CDR3, as DNA: TGTGCCAGCAGCCAATGGTCGCGGGGGGGCCAAAATGAGCAGTTCTTC. Translation: CASSQWSRGGQNEQFF.

The chain's CDR3 is CAWSVMLVARTSSYEQYF. The CDR3 DNA is TGTGCCTGGAGTGTAATGTTGGTCGCCAGGACCTCCTCCTACGAGCAGTACTTC. The rearrangement uses TRBV30 and TRBJ2-7; the D is unclear. Germline V gene sequence: CDR1 GTSNPN, CDR2 SVGIG (reference sequence). The CDR3 contains 18 residues. Trimming removed 0 bases from V and 0 bases from J, with 21 bases in between.

This clonotype occurred a few times. This sequence joins TRBV5-6 and TRBJ2-1, with TRBD2 matching over 11 bases. Germline assignment: CDR1 SGHDT and CDR2 YYEEEE. The CDR3 is 17 amino acids. The junction had 6 bases not matched to a gene; V was cut back by 4 bases and J by 0 bases. For the CDR3, the DNA is TGTGCCAGCAGCCGGGGACTAGCGGTACTCTCCTACAATGAGCAGTTCTTC. This codes for CASSRGLAVLSYNEQFF.

A few counts support this clonotype. The chain carries TRBV6-5 and TRBJ2-5, with a weak D call TRBD1 (6 bases). With 1 base removed from V and 4 bases from J, the gap between germline ends came to 13 bases. CDR1 is MNHEY and CDR2 is SVGAGI in the germline V gene. The CDR3 runs to 15 residues. The CDR3 region is CASSYFGDTGETQYF. The CDR3 DNA sequence: TGTGCCAGCAGTTACTTTGGGGACACCGGAGAGACCCAGTACTTC.

This clonotype showed up just a few times. The J gene is TRBJ1-4, the V gene TRBV7-2; D is unclear. The V gene lost 1 base and the J gene lost 5 bases, with 8 bases spanning the gap. Looked up from germline, CDR1 is SGHTA and CDR2 is FQGNSA. CDR3 length equals 14 residues. CDR3 sequence (DNA): TGTGCCAGCAGCTTAGAAGTCGGAAATGAAAAACTGTTTTTT. Protein sequence: CASSLEVGNEKLFF.

This clonotype occurred a few times. DNA of the CDR3: TGTGCCAGCAGCTCGACAGGGGGCAAGAGCGACGAGCAGTACTTC. This translates into CASSSTGGKSDEQYF. The V gene is TRBV7-9, the J gene TRBJ2-7; TRBD1 aligns across 10 bases. J lost 5 bases, V lost 4 bases, and 8 bases had no gene match. CDR3 length equals 15 residues. CDR1 is SEHNR and CDR2 is FQNEAQ in the germline V gene (reference sequence).

The chain combines TRBV5-5 with TRBJ2-1; a weak D match, TRBD1 (6 bases). The germline V gene has CDR1 SGHKS and CDR2 YYEKEE (reference sequence). Trimming pared 4 bases from V and 15 bases from J, leaving 17 bases between. This CDR3 is built from 12 residues. CDR3 nucleotide sequence: TGTGCCAGCAGCCCTGCTGGACAGTCCGGGTTCTTC. Translated, it gives CASSPAGQSGFF. Full variable domain (outside the CDR3, taken from reference TRBV5-5 and TRBJ2-1): DAGVTQSPTHLIKTRGQQVTLRCSPISGHKSVSWYQQVLGQGPQFIFQYYEKEERGRGNFPDRFSARQFPNYSSELNVNALLLGDSALYLCASSPAGQSGFFGPGTRLTVL.

In this sample, this clonotype turned up a few times. The chain employs TRBV20-1 and TRBJ2-7; D is ambiguous. Trimming took off 5 bases at V and 6 bases at J, with 17 bases between the two ends. Germline V CDR1 and CDR2: DFQATT, SNEGSKA (reference sequence). The CDR3 length is 13 residues. CDR3 protein: CSARPDPNTEQYF. DNA of the CDR3: TGCAGTGCTCGCCCCGACCCAAACACCGAGCAGTACTTC.

The CDR3 sequence: CASSRTLSSTDTQYF. The CDR3 nucleotides read TGTGCCAGCTCAAGGACTCTGTCTAGCACAGATACGCAGTATTTT. This chain connects TRBV18 to TRBJ2-3, with a weak D call TRBD2 (5 bases). This CDR3 has 15 residues. The germline V gene encodes CDR1 KGHSH and CDR2 LQKENI. Trimming removed 5 bases at V and 0 bases at J, with 12 bases between.

The table lists this clonotype with a few counts. The genes are TRBV7-6 and TRBJ2-1, with 8 bases lining up with TRBD2. The CDR3 covers 20 residues. V shed 5 bases, J shed 0 bases, and the junction held 18 bases outside the gene matches. Germline-derived CDR1 and CDR2 are SGHVS and FNYEAQ. The CDR3 spells CASSLTQSGSLSPSYNEQFF. DNA for the CDR3: TGTGCCAGCAGCCTGACCCAGAGCGGGAGTTTAAGCCCCTCCTACAATGAGCAGTTCTTC.

CDR3 residues: CASSLPGVLAKNIQYF. For the CDR3, the DNA is TGTGCCAGCAGCTTACCGGGGGTGCTAGCCAAAAACATTCAGTACTTC. This rearrangement joins TRBV11-2 to TRBJ2-4; a weak D match, TRBD2 (6 bases). Germline CDR1 SGHAT, CDR2 FQNNGV. The CDR3 length is 16 residues. V was trimmed by 2 bases and J by 0 bases, leaving 11 bases between them.

This clonotype was detected only a few times. The chain uses TRBV20-1 and TRBJ2-3; no clear D gene. Germline assignment: CDR1 DFQATT and CDR2 SNEGSKA (reference sequence). CDR3 length: 13 residues. Trimming took 4 bases from V and 2 from J, leaving 10 bases between them. Here the CDR3 DNA reads TGCAGTGCTATTTTTAGGGACACAGATACGCAGTATTTT. The encoded protein is CSAIFRDTDTQYF.

Only a few counts were recorded for this clonotype. This chain uses TRBV4-1 with TRBJ2-7; 11 positions match TRBD2. The germline V gene has CDR1 MGHRA and CDR2 YSYEKL. Trimming took 4 bases from V and 5 from J; bases not matched to a gene: 10. The CDR3 runs to 16 residues. For the CDR3, the DNA is TGCGCCAGCAGCCCAAATAGCGGGACTAGCGGAGACGAGCAGTACTTC. Translation gives CASSPNSGTSGDEQYF.

A remark on this clonotype: The junction departs from germline at one end; a sequencing error may be responsible. Here the CDR3 reads CASSWGGAVQETQYF. The CDR3, as DNA: TGTGCTAGCAGCTGGGGGGGTGCGGTACAGGAGACCCAGTACTTC. This chain joins TRBV7-7 and TRBJ2-5, with 7 bases that match TRBD2. The CDR3 runs to 15 residues. Germline values: CDR1 SSHAT, CDR2 FNYEAQ (reference sequence).